This T cell receptor beta chain emerged from a study of a mutant IDH1 vaccine in newly diagnosed glioma. About the research overall: Beginning 4-6 weeks after radiotherapy alone, or with temozolomide cycles, vaccination took place. General study findings and limits: Pseudoprogression apparently lacked any relation to changes in top peripheral T cell clonotypes.

Germline V gives CDR1 SGHDT, CDR2 YYEEEE. The trim removed 4 bases at V and 8 bases at J, leaving 9 bases unmatched. This CDR3 is built from 14 residues. Profiled with immunoSEQ multiplex PCR; TCRdb holds only in-frame clones, not every one. Among around 55,000 clones listed, approximately 80% were seen once. Concerning this clone itself: Its antigen is unidentified.

Noted time point: week 23, last vaccination. Vaccinated patients received 300 ug of mutant IDH1 20-mer peptide per dose, with topical imiquimod. The starting material was PBMCs, obtained from a glioma patient whose treatment included an IDH1 peptide vaccine. The chain uses TRBV5-6 and TRBJ1-2; TRBD1 aligns across 9 bases. The sequence derives from a middle-aged man with glioma. CDR3 bases: TGTGCCAGCAGCATACTCCGGACAGGGGTGGGCTACACCTTC. Protein sequence: CASSILRTGVGYTF.